What follows are 14 T cell receptor beta chains derived from one specimen sequenced in a study of T cell responses to AZD1222 COVID-19 vaccine. Data came from immunoSEQ multiplex PCR; TCRdb stores just in-frame clones and leaves some out. The table includes 100,000 to 150,000 clones, 90% detected once. Source: peripheral blood, taken on day 0 of AZD1222 vaccination. These receptor sequences come from an adult in good health.

This chain connects TRBV6-2 or TRBV6-3 to TRBJ2-4; TRBD2 agrees at 8 bases. The trim removed 6 bases at V and 7 bases at J, leaving 8 bases unmatched. The V gene's germline CDR1 is MNHEY and CDR2 SVGEGT. The CDR3 totals 14 residues. CDR3: CASSPGGVVNIQYF. The CDR3, as DNA: TGTGCCAGCAGCCCCGGGGGGGTGGTGAACATTCAGTACTTC.

The chain carries TRBV28 and TRBJ2-1, with D uncertain. From germline, CDR1 is MDHEN and CDR2 SYDVKM. The length of the CDR3 is 11 residues. V lost 5 bases and J lost 8, with 7 bases in between. CDR3 protein: CASSPADEQFF. CDR3 bases: TGTGCCAGCAGTCCGGCCGATGAGCAGTTCTTC.

The chain uses TRBV10-3 and TRBJ1-4, with a tentative D call TRBD1 (6 bases). The germline gives CDR1 ENHRY, CDR2 SYGVKD. The CDR3 has 13 amino acids. The ends were cut back, 10 bases at V and 7 bases at J, with 16 bases in the middle. In DNA form, the CDR3 reads TGTGCCACTACAGGGAGCTCGGGTGAAAAACTGTTTTTT. Its translation is CATTGSSGEKLFF.

The chain employs TRBV28 and TRBJ2-4; D is uncertain. The CDR3 runs to 14 residues. Between the trimmed V and J ends, which lost 4 bases and 7 bases, there was a span of 14 bases. Looked up from germline, CDR1 is MDHEN and CDR2 is SYDVKM. CDR3 nucleotides: TGTGCCAGCAGTTCTGTCCCCTCGTCGAACATTCAGTACTTC. This codes for CASSSVPSSNIQYF. Full variable domain (remainder filled in from reference TRBV28 and TRBJ2-4): DVKVTQSSRYLVKRTGEKVFLECVQDMDHENMFWYRQDPGLGLRLIYFSYDVKMKEKGDIPEGYSVSREKKERFSLILESASTNQTSMYLCASSSVPSSNIQYFGAGTRLSVL.

The table lists this clone with a count of one. Here the CDR3 DNA reads TGTGCCAGCAGTTGGGACAGCTCCAATGAAAAACTGTTTTTT. As protein: CASSWDSSNEKLFF. This chain connects TRBV6-5 to TRBJ1-4, with 7 bases fitting TRBD1. The CDR3 extends over 14 amino acids. The germline V gene encodes CDR1 MNHEY and CDR2 SVGAGI. Germline trimming cut 4 bases from V and 5 bases from J; bases unmatched to any gene: 4.

The CDR3 bases are TGCAGCGGGGGCACAGGGGCTTACGAGCAGTACTTC. Protein sequence: CSGGTGAYEQYF. This chain uses TRBV29-1 with TRBJ2-7; 7 bases align to TRBD1. V trimming: 7 bases; J trimming: 4 bases; junction bases outside the gene matches: 7. The CDR3 has 12 amino acids. Germline assignment: CDR1 SQVTM and CDR2 ANQGSEA.

V usage is TRBV6-6 and J usage is TRBJ2-7, with 7 bases fitting TRBD1. V trimming: 6 bases; J trimming: 2 bases; junction bases outside the gene matches: 7. This CDR3 is 14 amino acids long. The germline V gene encodes CDR1 MNHNY and CDR2 SVGAGI (reference sequence). CDR3 in amino acids: CASSLHRGTYEQYF. CDR3 sequence (DNA): TGTGCCAGCAGCCTACACAGGGGTACCTACGAGCAGTACTTC.

The rearrangement joins TRBV2 to TRBJ2-7; 8 positions match TRBD2. CDR3 length equals 14 residues. Germline values: CDR1 SNHLY, CDR2 FYNNEI. Losses at the gene ends were 4 bases for V and 2 bases for J; bases not matched to a gene: 4. CDR3 in DNA: TGTGCCAGCAGTGTCGGCGGGGGGACCTACGAGCAGTACTTC. It specifies CASSVGGGTYEQYF.

The chain has TRBV9 and TRBJ2-7; perhaps D is TRBD1 or TRBD2 (5 bases each). The germline CDR1 and CDR2 sequences are SGDLS and YYNGEE. V was clipped by 3 bases and J by 6 bases, with 19 bases between them. The CDR3 has 15 residues. In DNA form, the CDR3 reads TGTGCCAGCAGCGAGCAGGGAGTAGCCTCCGCCGAGCAGTACTTC. Translated: CASSEQGVASAEQYF.

The chain carries TRBV28 and TRBJ2-2, with D hard to call. The CDR3 has 15 residues. Germline CDR1 MDHEN, CDR2 SYDVKM. The V gene lost 3 bases and the J gene lost 5 bases, with 13 bases spanning the gap. The CDR3 DNA reads as TGTGCCAGCAGTTTGAAGGGCGAACTAACCGGGGAGCTGTTTTTT. Translation gives CASSLKGELTGELFF.

V and J are TRBV28 and TRBJ2-3, with 12 positions matching TRBD2. The V gene's germline CDR1 is MDHEN and CDR2 SYDVKM. The V gene end was trimmed by 9 bases and the J gene end by 4 bases; junction bases not matched to a gene: 2. The CDR3 length is 13 residues. Written as DNA, the CDR3 is TGTGCCAGTGGGACTAGCGGGCCAGATACGCAGTATTTT. This codes for CASGTSGPDTQYF.

This clone was observed once. The chain is built from TRBV5-1 and TRBJ2-3; D gene ambiguous. CDR1 and CDR2 (germline): SGHRS, YFSETQ. V was shortened by 2 bases and J by 1 base, with 8 bases between the two germline ends. CDR3 length: 14 amino acids. CDR3 sequence reads: CASSFSSGTDTQYF. The CDR3 region has the DNA TGCGCCAGCAGCTTCTCTAGTGGCACAGATACGCAGTATTTT.

This chain joins TRBV3-1 (or the pseudogene TRBV3-2) and TRBJ2-7; D unclear. Trimming removed 1 base at V and 2 bases at J, with 0 bases between. Germline CDR1 is LGHDT and CDR2 is YNNKEL (reference sequence). The CDR3 length is 11 residues. The CDR3 nucleotides read TGTGCCAGCAGCCAAGCCTACGAGCAGTACTTC. It codes for CASSQAYEQYF.

V gene TRBV28 combines with J gene TRBJ1-4; D unclear. Germline lookup yields CDR1 MDHEN and CDR2 SYDVKM. The CDR3 is made up of 14 amino acids. V gave up 10 bases and J gave up 8 bases, with 20 bases separating them. CDR3 nucleotides: TGTGCCACGTCCCCGATAGGGATATACGAAAAACTGTTTTTT. This translates into CATSPIGIYEKLFF.